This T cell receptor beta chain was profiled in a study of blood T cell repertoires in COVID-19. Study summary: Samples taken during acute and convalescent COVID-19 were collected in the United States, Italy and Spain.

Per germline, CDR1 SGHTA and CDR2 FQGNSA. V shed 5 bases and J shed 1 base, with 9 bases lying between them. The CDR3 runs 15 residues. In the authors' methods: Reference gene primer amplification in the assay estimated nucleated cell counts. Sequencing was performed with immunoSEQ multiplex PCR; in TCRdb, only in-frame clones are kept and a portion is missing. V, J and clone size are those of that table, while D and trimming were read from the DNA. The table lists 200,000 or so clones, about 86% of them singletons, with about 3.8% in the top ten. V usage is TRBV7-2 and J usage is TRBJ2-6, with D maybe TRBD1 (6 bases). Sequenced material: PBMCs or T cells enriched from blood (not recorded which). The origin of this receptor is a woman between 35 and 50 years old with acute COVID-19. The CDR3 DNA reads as TGTGCCAGCAGCCCTGACAGGTCTGGGGCCAACGTCCTGACTTTC. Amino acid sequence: CASSPDRSGANVLTF.